This T cell receptor (beta chain) was identified in a study of blood T cell repertoires in COVID-19. Turning to the study itself: There were acute and convalescent COVID-19 samples, and they came from the United States, Italy and Spain. Sample material is recorded as cDNA or gDNA derived from T cells, B-cell-depleted T cells, or PBMCs.

Per the authors' pipeline: Reference gene primer amplification yielded estimated nucleated cell counts. The data were produced by immunoSEQ multiplex PCR, yet TCRdb's version contains in-frame clones alone and is incomplete. V and J calls plus clone size are reproduced from that table; the DNA served to infer D and trimming. This table has over 150,000 clones, around nine tenths appearing once. Seattle participants joined during active infection and were tracked over time. There are 15 residues in the CDR3. V was clipped by 3 bases and J by 7 bases, with 18 bases between them. In germline, CDR1 is LNHDA, CDR2 SQIVND (reference sequence).

The source of this sequence is a woman in her seventies with COVID-19, enrolled during active disease. The sequenced material came from peripheral blood. The chain has TRBV19 and TRBJ1-2; D not certain. This CDR3 reads CASSILGEQIGGYTF. The CDR3 nucleotides read TGTGCCAGTAGTATCCTCGGAGAGCAGATAGGTGGCTACACCTTC. The variable domain in full, completed from reference TRBV19 and TRBJ1-2, reads DGGITQSPKYLFRKEGQNVTLSCEQNLNHDAMYWYRQDPGQGLRLIYYSQIVNDFQKGDIAEGYSVSREKKESFPLTVTSAQKNPTAFYLCASSILGEQIGGYTFGSGTRLTVV.